This entry lists 11 T cell receptor beta chains sequenced from one sample in a study of PD-L1 blockade in urothelial cancer. The time point here: peripheral blood 6 weeks after treatment start. Only in-frame clones appear in the TCRdb table, and some are missing; sequencing was by immunoSEQ multiplex PCR. The data show 66,000 or so clones, around nine tenths seen once. Sequencing used PBMCs, obtained around atezolizumab (anti-PD-L1) treatment. The receptors stem from a man aged 55 to 69 with urothelial cancer.

The rearrangement links TRBV18 to TRBJ1-3; D is ambiguous. Trimming took 3 bases from V and 0 from J, leaving 18 bases between them. CDR1 is KGHSH and CDR2 is LQKENI in the germline V gene. The CDR3 runs to 18 residues. This CDR3 reads CASSPLGPPVNSGNTIYF. The DNA for the CDR3 is TGTGCCAGCTCACCCCTGGGCCCTCCGGTTAACTCTGGAAACACCATATATTTT.

The gene calls are TRBV7-8 and TRBJ2-5; TRBD1 matches at 9 bases. The CDR3 loop spans 19 amino acids. Germline V gives CDR1 SGHVS, CDR2 FQNEAQ. The junction had 19 bases not matched to a gene; V was cut back by 4 bases and J by 4 bases. The DNA of the CDR3 is TGTGCCAGCAGCTCAGGCGGGACAGGGAATCTACGATGGAGAGAGACCCAGTACTTC. Translated: CASSSGGTGNLRWRETQYF.

The V gene is TRBV28, the J gene TRBJ1-1, with 7 bases that match TRBD1. The CDR3 has 12 residues. Per the germline V gene, CDR1 is MDHEN and CDR2 is SYDVKM. Trimming cost V 8 bases and J 7 bases; bases outside gene matches: 7. The CDR3 DNA sequence: TGTGCCAGCCACCTGAACAGGGGTGAAGCTTTCTTT. Protein sequence: CASHLNRGEAFF. The entire variable domain, with the rest obtained from reference TRBV28 and TRBJ1-1, is as follows: DVKVTQSSRYLVKRTGEKVFLECVQDMDHENMFWYRQDPGLGLRLIYFSYDVKMKEKGDIPEGYSVSREKKERFSLILESASTNQTSMYLCASHLNRGEAFFGQGTRLTVV.

The chain carries TRBV5-1 and TRBJ1-3, with D maybe TRBD1 (5 bases). CDR1 and CDR2 from the germline V gene are SGHRS and YFSETQ. The germline V and J ends were trimmed by 6 bases and 0 bases, with 13 bases remaining between them. The CDR3 length is 15 residues. CDR3: CASTSDSFSGNTIYF. The CDR3 DNA sequence: TGCGCCAGCACCTCAGACAGTTTCTCTGGAAACACCATATATTTT.

The chain employs TRBV18 and TRBJ1-5, with 12 nucleotides matching TRBD1. CDR3 size: 14 residues. V was clipped by 5 bases and J by 8 bases; unmatched bases: 4. Germline lookup yields CDR1 KGHSH and CDR2 LQKENI. The CDR3 spells CASSTGTGGEPQHF. The CDR3 DNA is TGTGCCAGCTCAACCGGGACAGGGGGCGAGCCCCAGCATTTT.

The genes are TRBV7-2 and TRBJ1-2; possible D gene TRBD1, 6 bases. The CDR3 totals 17 residues. Germline V gene lookup returns CDR1 SGHTA and CDR2 FQGNSA. The V end lost 1 base, the J end lost 0 bases, and 15 bases lay between the germline ends. In DNA, the CDR3 is TGTGCCAGCAGCTTAGGGGGCAGGGGAAGGGCTAACTATGGCTACACCTTC. Protein product: CASSLGGRGRANYGYTF. The full variable domain, with the rest looked up from reference TRBV7-2 and TRBJ1-2, is GAGVSQSPSNKVTEKGKDVELRCDPISGHTALYWYRQSLGQGLEFLIYFQGNSAPDKSGLPSDRFSAERTGGSVSTLTIQRTQQEDSAVYLCASSLGGRGRANYGYTFGSGTRLTVV.

The chain recombines TRBV5-4 with TRBJ1-2; D is possibly TRBD1 (5 bases). Trimming removed 1 base at V and 4 bases at J, with 17 bases between. The CDR3 has 16 amino acids. CDR1 is SGHNT, CDR2 YYREEE, per germline (reference sequence). In DNA form, the CDR3 reads TGTGCCAGCAGCTTGAAGGATCGGGGGGTGGGCTATGGCTACACCTTC. It translates to CASSLKDRGVGYGYTF.

The chain combines TRBV5-1 with TRBJ1-3; the D gene is possibly TRBD1 (6 bases). V lost 4 bases, J lost 0 bases, and 17 bases lay in between. The CDR3 contains 17 residues. Per germline, CDR1 SGHRS and CDR2 YFSETQ. The CDR3 loop reads CASSVSGQPSSGNTIYF. The CDR3 DNA sequence: TGCGCCAGCAGCGTCTCGGGACAACCCAGCTCTGGAAACACCATATATTTT.

The chain joins TRBV4-3 to TRBJ1-1; no definite D call. The CDR3 consists of 13 residues. Germline CDR1 is LGHNA and CDR2 is YSLEER. V was pared by 0 bases and J by 8 bases, with 10 bases between. The CDR3 is CASSQDRRREAFF. CDR3 nucleotide sequence: TGCGCCAGCAGCCAAGATAGGCGGCGAGAAGCTTTCTTT.

The chain has TRBV9 and TRBJ2-7, with D unresolved. Germline CDR1 SGDLS, CDR2 YYNGEE. Trimming shortened V by 1 base and J by 4 bases, and 12 bases separated the two germline ends. CDR3 size: 14 residues. This chain's CDR3 is CASSVTARSYEQYF. CDR3 nucleotides: TGTGCCAGCAGCGTAACCGCCCGCAGTTACGAGCAGTACTTC.

This chain joins TRBV10-3 and TRBJ2-7; 9 nucleotides match TRBD2. The CDR3 contains 14 residues. Germline loops: CDR1 ENHRY, CDR2 SYGVKD. V lost 6 bases to trimming and J lost 7 bases; unmatched junction nucleotides: 10. The DNA of the CDR3 is TGTGCCATCAGGAATAGCGGGAGCGGCCCGGAGCAGTACTTC. Its protein is CAIRNSGSGPEQYF.